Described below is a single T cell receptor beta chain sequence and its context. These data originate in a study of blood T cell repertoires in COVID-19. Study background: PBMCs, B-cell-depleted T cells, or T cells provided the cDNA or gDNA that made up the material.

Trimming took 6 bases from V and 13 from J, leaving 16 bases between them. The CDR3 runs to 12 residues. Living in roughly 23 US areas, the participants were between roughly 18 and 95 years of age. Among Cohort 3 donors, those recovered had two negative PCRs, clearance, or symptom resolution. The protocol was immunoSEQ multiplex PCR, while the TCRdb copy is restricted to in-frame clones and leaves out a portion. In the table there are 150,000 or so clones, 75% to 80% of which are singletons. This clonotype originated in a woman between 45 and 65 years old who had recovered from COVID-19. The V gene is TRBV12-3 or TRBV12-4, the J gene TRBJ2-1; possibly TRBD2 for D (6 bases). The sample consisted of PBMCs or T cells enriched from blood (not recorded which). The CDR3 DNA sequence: TGTGCCAGCAGATCCCGCTGGGGGGACCAGTTCTTC. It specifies CASRSRWGDQFF.